This TCR beta chain was captured in a study of blood T cell repertoires in COVID-19. Germline CDR1 is SGHAT and CDR2 is FQNNGV. Unmatched junction bases numbered 5, after V lost 0 bases and J lost 3 bases. This CDR3 is built from 15 residues. Only in-frame clones appear in the TCRdb table, and some are missing; sequencing was by immunoSEQ multiplex PCR. The sample gives 200,000 to 300,000 clones, approximately 84% of which show up once; under 4.5% is in the top ten. V usage is TRBV11-2 and J usage is TRBJ2-7, with 7 positions matching TRBD2. The origin of this receptor is a man aged 45-65 years with acute or convalescent COVID-19. The sequencing input was peripheral blood. CDR3 protein: CASSLDAGVDYEQYF. The CDR3 DNA reads TGTGCCAGCAGCTTAGATGCGGGGGTGGACTACGAGCAGTACTTC.